The 25 T cell receptor beta chains below all came from one sample that was sequenced in a study of blood T cell repertoires in COVID-19. TCRdb keeps only in-frame clones here, not all; method: immunoSEQ multiplex PCR. The sample holds roughly 250,000 clones, 80% to 95% seen once. The sequencing input was peripheral blood. The source of these receptors is a man between 25 and 39 years old with COVID-19, enrolled during active disease.

The chain combines TRBV7-2 with TRBJ2-5; D gene ambiguous. This CDR3 has 13 residues. Trimming shortened V by 5 bases and J by 5 bases, and 12 bases separated the two germline ends. Germline V gene data show CDR1 as SGHTA and CDR2 as FQGNSA. In nucleotides, the CDR3 is TGTGCCAGCAGCCGAGGTCGGGTGGAGACCCAGTACTTC. Protein sequence: CASSRGRVETQYF. Using reference TRBV7-2 and TRBJ2-5 for the parts outside the CDR3, the full variable domain is GAGVSQSPSNKVTEKGKDVELRCDPISGHTALYWYRQSLGQGLEFLIYFQGNSAPDKSGLPSDRFSAERTGGSVSTLTIQRTQQEDSAVYLCASSRGRVETQYFGPGTRLLVL.

This clone appeared a single time. The chain couples TRBV25-1 to TRBJ1-3; TRBD1 is a possible D gene (6 bases). This CDR3 spans 14 amino acids. Germline CDR1 reads MGHDK; CDR2 reads SYGVNS. Trimming took 7 bases from V and 1 from J, leaving 11 bases between them. The chain's CDR3 is CASTQQGSGNTIYF. CDR3 in DNA: TGTGCCAGCACCCAACAGGGTTCTGGAAACACCATATATTTT.

This clone appeared a single time. The chain couples TRBV5-4 to TRBJ2-1; the match to TRBD1 covers 9 bases. The CDR3 length is 15 residues. Germline V CDR1 and CDR2: SGHNT, YYREEE (reference sequence). After removal of 3 bases from V and 2 bases from J, the junction contained 3 bases not matched to a gene. In DNA, the CDR3 is TGTGCCAGCAGCTGGGACAGGGCAGCCTACAATGAGCAGTTCTTC. Protein: CASSWDRAAYNEQFF.

Here the CDR3 DNA reads TGTGCCAGCAGCCGACAGGGGGCGTCCACTGAAGCTTTCTTT. It is translated as CASSRQGASTEAFF. J is TRBJ1-1 and V is TRBV7-9; 10 bases line up with TRBD1. Losses at the gene ends were 5 bases for V and 4 bases for J; bases not matched to a gene: 4. Per germline, CDR1 SEHNR and CDR2 FQNEAQ (reference sequence). The CDR3 covers 14 residues.

The V and J genes are TRBV7-9 and TRBJ1-2, with TRBD1 matching over 11 bases. The germline gives CDR1 SEHNR, CDR2 FQNEAQ (reference sequence). The CDR3 loop spans 15 amino acids. V was clipped by 0 bases and J by 7 bases; unmatched bases: 4. The CDR3 reads CASSLAGTGGGGYTF. CDR3 coding DNA: TGTGCCAGCAGCTTAGCCGGGACAGGGGGTGGTGGCTACACCTTC.

CDR3 in amino acids: CASSPYSGGTNEKLFF. The CDR3 bases are TGTGCCAGCAGCCCATACTCAGGAGGGACTAATGAAAAACTGTTTTTT. The chain links TRBV7-2 to TRBJ1-4; D is unclear. This CDR3 is 16 amino acids long. Germline loops: CDR1 SGHTA, CDR2 FQGNSA. Trimming took 5 bases from V and 2 from J, leaving 15 bases between them.

CDR3 in DNA: TGTGCCAGCAGTGGACAGGGCCGGAAAACTGAAGCTTTCTTT. Translation gives CASSGQGRKTEAFF. The J gene is TRBJ1-1, the V gene TRBV2; 7 nucleotides line up with TRBD1. V lost 4 bases and J lost 5; bases outside the gene matches: 7. The CDR3 has 14 amino acids. Looked up from germline, CDR1 is SNHLY and CDR2 is FYNNEI.

The V call is TRBV10-2, the J call TRBJ1-2, with TRBD1 identical over 8 bases. The germline V gene encodes CDR1 WSHSY and CDR2 SAAADI. The CDR3 runs 15 residues. Germline trimming cut 0 bases from V and 7 bases from J; bases unmatched to any gene: 7. The CDR3 coding sequence is TGCGCCAGCAGTGAGTCGAGGACAGGGATCCGTGGCTACACCTTC. Amino acids: CASSESRTGIRGYTF.

The V gene is TRBV10-2, the J gene TRBJ1-1; TRBD1 matches at 8 bases. The germline CDR1 and CDR2 sequences are WSHSY and SAAADI. The V segment lost 8 bases and the J segment 1 base; nucleotides outside the gene matches: 6. The CDR3 loop spans 14 amino acids. The CDR3 sequence: CASESGTGNTEAFF. The CDR3 DNA sequence: TGCGCCAGCGAGAGCGGGACAGGGAACACTGAAGCTTTCTTT.

V is TRBV13 and J is TRBJ2-7; possibly TRBD2 for D (5 bases). Germline V gene sequence: CDR1 PRHDT, CDR2 FYEKMQ (reference sequence). The CDR3 runs to 13 residues. Trimming stripped 0 bases from V and 7 bases from J, with 10 bases between. CDR3 amino acids: CASSLGLSGEQYF. CDR3 nucleotides: TGTGCCAGCAGCTTAGGTCTGTCGGGGGAGCAGTACTTC.

This clone was found once. V is TRBV14 and J is TRBJ1-1; a weak D match, TRBD1 (6 bases). The CDR3 contains 15 residues. V shed 4 bases and J shed 1 base, with 13 bases lying between them. CDR1 and CDR2 (germline): SGHDN, FVKESK. This CDR3 reads CASSPLDRQNTEAFF. Written as DNA, the CDR3 is TGTGCCAGCAGCCCACTCGACAGGCAGAACACTGAAGCTTTCTTT.

The chain joins TRBV5-4 to TRBJ1-3, with a possible D match to TRBD1 (6 bases). V shed 9 bases and J shed 0 bases, with 19 bases lying between them. The germline CDR1 and CDR2 sequences are SGHNT and YYREEE (reference sequence). This CDR3 has 16 residues. In DNA, the CDR3 is TGTGCCATCGGGGGGCAGAACAATCCCTCTGGAAACACCATATATTTT. Translated: CAIGGQNNPSGNTIYF.

The rearrangement joins TRBV7-7 to TRBJ2-2; 13 bases map to TRBD2. The germline V gene encodes CDR1 SSHAT and CDR2 FNYEAQ (reference sequence). Losses at the gene ends were 4 bases for V and 1 base for J; bases not matched to a gene: 3. The CDR3 runs 17 residues. The CDR3 reads CASSYGTSGMNTGELFF. The CDR3 region has the DNA TGTGCCAGCAGCTACGGGACTAGCGGGATGAACACCGGGGAGCTGTTTTTT.

The J gene is TRBJ1-3, the V gene TRBV25-1, with TRBD1 matching 8 bases. The CDR3 runs 13 residues. J lost 7 bases, V lost 7 bases, and 6 bases had no gene match. Germline V gene lookup returns CDR1 MGHDK and CDR2 SYGVNS. This chain's CDR3 is CASTRTGLNTIYF. The CDR3 DNA reads TGTGCCAGCACGAGGACAGGGCTCAACACCATATATTTT. Based on the CDR3 plus reference TRBV25-1 and TRBJ1-3, the full variable domain is EADIYQTPRYLVIGTGKKITLECSQTMGHDKMYWYQQDPGMELHLIHYSYGVNSTEKGDLSSESTVSRIRTEHFPLTLESARPSHTSQYLCASTRTGLNTIYFGEGSWLTVV.

This chain links TRBV10-2 with TRBJ2-7; TRBD1 aligns across 9 bases. This CDR3 is built from 15 residues. Germline-derived CDR1 and CDR2 are WSHSY and SAAADI. V dropped 3 bases and J dropped 3; count of bases not matched to a gene: 6. The CDR3 DNA reads TGCGCCAGCAGTGACTCCGACAGGGGGGGCTACGAGCAGTACTTC. This gives the protein CASSDSDRGGYEQYF.

V is TRBV18 and J is TRBJ1-6; unclear D gene. The CDR3 covers 14 residues. Deletions cut 3 bases from V and 12 bases from J, with 15 bases between. Germline values: CDR1 KGHSH, CDR2 LQKENI. The CDR3 nucleotides are TGTGCCAGCTCACCCTCGAGCGACGGGGAACCCCTCCACTTT. It specifies CASSPSSDGEPLHF.

J is TRBJ2-7 and V is TRBV7-3; the D gene is possibly TRBD1 (6 bases). The CDR3 length is 19 residues. CDR1 is SGHTA and CDR2 is FQGTGA in the germline V gene. The V gene lost 1 base and the J gene lost 2 bases, with 24 bases spanning the gap. DNA of the CDR3: TGTGCCAGCAGCTTAATTATAGGCCAATGGCAGGGGATGACCTACGAGCAGTACTTC. As protein: CASSLIIGQWQGMTYEQYF.

The chain employs TRBV19 and TRBJ1-5; D uncertain. From germline, CDR1 is LNHDA and CDR2 SQIVND (reference sequence). The CDR3 sequence is 13 residues long. Trimming removed 6 bases from V and 7 bases from J, with 13 bases in between. The CDR3 sequence is CASRDVGSQPQHF. The CDR3 coding sequence is TGTGCCAGTAGGGACGTTGGGAGCCAGCCCCAGCATTTT.

This chain uses TRBV10-3 with TRBJ1-4; 7 bases match TRBD1. The CDR3 has 15 amino acids. Germline V gives CDR1 ENHRY, CDR2 SYGVKD. The trim removed 0 bases at V and 8 bases at J, leaving 6 bases unmatched. The CDR3 DNA sequence: TGTGCCATCAGTGAGTCGACAGGGATCGAAGAAAAACTGTTTTTT. Amino acids: CAISESTGIEEKLFF.

This chain connects TRBV30 to TRBJ1-4, with a possible D match to TRBD1 (6 bases). CDR1 is GTSNPN, CDR2 SVGIG, per germline (reference sequence). This CDR3 contains 12 residues. The germline V and J ends were trimmed by 2 bases and 8 bases, with 9 bases remaining between them. Here the CDR3 reads CAWSKGGEKLFF. CDR3 DNA sequence: TGTGCCTGGAGTAAAGGGGGAGAAAAACTGTTTTTT.

This clone was counted only a few times. The chain uses TRBV10-3 and TRBJ1-6; D may be TRBD1 (6 bases). This CDR3 has 14 residues. CDR1 and CDR2 (germline): ENHRY, SYGVKD. The ends were cut back, 8 bases at V and 7 bases at J, with 15 bases in the middle. The CDR3 DNA sequence: TGTGCCATCGGCCGGGACATCCCAAATTCACCCCTCCACTTT. This gives the protein CAIGRDIPNSPLHF.

The chain recombines TRBV2 with TRBJ1-5; TRBD1 agrees at 8 bases. CDR3 length: 14 residues. CDR1 SNHLY and CDR2 FYNNEI come from the germline V gene. Trimming cost V 4 bases and J 2 bases; bases outside gene matches: 1. CDR3 in amino acids: CASSGQGRNQPQHF. The CDR3 DNA reads TGTGCCAGCAGTGGACAGGGGCGCAATCAGCCCCAGCATTTT.

The chain carries TRBV5-1 and TRBJ2-2; TRBD1 agrees at 9 bases. Unmatched junction bases numbered 14, after V lost 4 bases and J lost 4 bases. The germline gives CDR1 SGHRS, CDR2 YFSETQ. This CDR3 contains 18 residues. The CDR3 bases are TGCGCCAGCAGCCCGGACCACCGGGACAGGGCCTCCACCGGGGAGCTGTTTTTT. Translating it yields CASSPDHRDRASTGELFF.

The chain uses TRBV4-1 and TRBJ1-2, with unresolved D. Germline V lookup: CDR1 MGHRA, CDR2 YSYEKL. V shed 2 bases and J shed 7 bases, with 14 bases lying between them. This CDR3 is 14 amino acids long. CDR3 coding DNA: TGCGCCAGCAGCCAAACGGGGAGGCTGGTTGGCTACACCTTC. Translation: CASSQTGRLVGYTF.

The chain has TRBV11-3 and TRBJ1-1, with 7 bases aligning to TRBD1. CDR3 length equals 13 residues. V was clipped by 5 bases and J by 4 bases; unmatched bases: 4. Germline V gene lookup returns CDR1 SGHNT and CDR2 YENEEA. CDR3 DNA sequence: TGTGCCAGCAGCGAGGGACAGTCCACTGAAGCTTTCTTT. This encodes CASSEGQSTEAFF.